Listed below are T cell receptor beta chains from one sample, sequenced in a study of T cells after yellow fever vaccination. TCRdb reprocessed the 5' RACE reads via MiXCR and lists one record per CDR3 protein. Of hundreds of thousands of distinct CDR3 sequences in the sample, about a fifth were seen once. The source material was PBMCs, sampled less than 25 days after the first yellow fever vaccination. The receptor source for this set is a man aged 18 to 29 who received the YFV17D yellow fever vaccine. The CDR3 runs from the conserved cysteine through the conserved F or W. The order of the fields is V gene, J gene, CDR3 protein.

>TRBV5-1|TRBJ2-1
CASSLVGSGHNEQFF
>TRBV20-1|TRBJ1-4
CSARLGSGNEKLFF
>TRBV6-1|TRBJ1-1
CASTSRTGGMNTEAFF
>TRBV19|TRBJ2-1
CASRGTHNEQFF
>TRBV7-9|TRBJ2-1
CASSLLAGGREQFF
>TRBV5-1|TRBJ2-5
CASSFSRAETQYF
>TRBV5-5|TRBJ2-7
CASSQLPSEQYF
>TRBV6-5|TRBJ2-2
CASSYRAENTGELFF
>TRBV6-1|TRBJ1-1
CASSERQALMNTEAFF
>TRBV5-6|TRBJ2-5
CASSLISGSQETQYF
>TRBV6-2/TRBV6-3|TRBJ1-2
CASGLTANYGYTF
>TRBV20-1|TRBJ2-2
CSARGGPGVTGELFF
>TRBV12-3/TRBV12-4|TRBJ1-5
CASGDSSNQPQHF